This T cell receptor beta chain comes out of a study of identical twins. Study-wide results and limits: Twins shared beta out-of-frame sequences in excess, but this excess was weaker. Its conclusions, products of cross-sectional statistical analysis, did not come from following the same donors.

The table lists this clonotype with many counts. Antigen specificity is unknown. V was pared by 2 bases and J by 0 bases, with 11 bases of the junction left unmatched. The V gene's germline CDR1 is DFQATT and CDR2 SNEGSKA (reference sequence). The CDR3 is made up of 18 amino acids. TCRdb fed the 5' RACE reads into MiXCR, producing one record per CDR3 protein. The sample lists hundreds of thousands of distinct CDR3 sequences; around 6.1% were seen once. The sample comprised naive T cells sorted from blood. This clonotype was sampled from a man aged 18 to 29 in good health. The rearrangement uses TRBV20-1 and TRBJ2-3; 10 bases fit TRBD2. This CDR3 reads CSARSGGLARGSTDTQYF. The DNA for the CDR3 is TGCAGTGCTAGAAGCGGGGGACTAGCGCGAGGTAGCACAGATACGCAGTATTTT.